This TCR beta chain was identified during a study of T cell responses to AZD1222 COVID-19 vaccine. CDR3 length: 15 amino acids. V lost 9 bases to trimming and J lost 2 bases, with 17 bases between them. CDR1 MNHEY and CDR2 SVGAGI come from the germline V gene. The table came from immunoSEQ multiplex PCR; TCRdb's copy has only in-frame clones and leaves some out. This table has 100,000 to 140,000 clones, around 92% appearing once. This sequence joins TRBV6-5 and TRBJ1-5; possible D gene TRBD1, 5 bases. This TCR came from an adult who received the AZD1222 COVID-19 vaccine. Sequencing used peripheral blood, obtained 28 days after the second AZD1222 dose. CDR3 coding DNA: TGTGCCAGTGTTCCGGGGCCCCAGGGCAATCAGCCCCAGCATTTT. Its protein product is CASVPGPQGNQPQHF.